Below are 17 T cell receptor beta chains sequenced from a single sample in a study of OX40 agonist ivuxolimab in advanced cancers. The table came from immunoSEQ multiplex PCR; TCRdb's copy has only in-frame clones and leaves some out. The data show 63,000 or so clones, with about 90% seen just once and less than 5% held by the top ten. Specimen: CD4+ or CD8+ T cells sorted from blood, collected in a trial of the OX40 agonist ivuxolimab. Source of these receptors: an adult with an advanced solid tumor such as melanoma, head and neck, liver or kidney cancer.

The rearrangement uses TRBV7-8 and TRBJ2-7; the D gene is possibly TRBD2 (6 bases). Germline values: CDR1 SGHVS, CDR2 FQNEAQ. Trimming took off 5 bases at V and 3 bases at J, with 8 bases between the two ends. This CDR3 is 12 amino acids long. For the CDR3, the DNA is TGTGCCAGCAGCCAGACTAGCTACGAGCAGTACTTC. Its protein product is CASSQTSYEQYF.

This rearrangement joins TRBV10-3 to TRBJ2-1; the D is unclear. The CDR3 totals 13 residues. Germline V CDR1 and CDR2: ENHRY, SYGVKD. V was shortened by 0 bases and J by 6 bases, with 6 bases between the two germline ends. The CDR3 is CAISESTGNEQFF. In DNA, the CDR3 is TGTGCCATCAGTGAGTCGACGGGCAATGAGCAGTTCTTC.

The chain employs TRBV27 and TRBJ2-7; D gene uncertain. The CDR3 has 16 residues. Per germline, CDR1 MNHEY and CDR2 SMNVEV (reference sequence). Trimming left V 0 bases short and J 3 bases short, with 15 bases between. CDR3 loop: CASSLSATFINYEQYF. DNA for the CDR3: TGTGCCAGCAGTTTATCTGCCACCTTTATCAACTACGAGCAGTACTTC.

The chain joins TRBV10-3 to TRBJ2-1, with TRBD2 identical over 10 bases. V trimming: 8 bases; J trimming: 8 bases; junction bases outside the gene matches: 15. Looked up from germline, CDR1 is ENHRY and CDR2 is SYGVKD. This CDR3 region has 16 residues. CDR3 sequence (DNA): TGTGCCATCTTCAATGCTAGCGGGGGCCTCTGGGATGAGCAGTTCTTC. Its translation: CAIFNASGGLWDEQFF.

This rearrangement joins TRBV7-3 to TRBJ2-3, with D unresolved. Trimming removed 1 base from V and 2 bases from J, with 4 bases in between. Germline V gene sequence: CDR1 SGHTA, CDR2 FQGTGA. The CDR3 has 13 amino acids. CDR3: CASSLNPTDTQYF. The CDR3 region has the DNA TGTGCCAGCAGCTTAAATCCCACAGATACGCAGTATTTT.

This clone was seen once. The chain recombines TRBV4-1 with TRBJ1-1; 7 bases are a match to TRBD1. This CDR3 contains 14 residues. V lost 3 bases to trimming and J lost 10 bases; unmatched junction nucleotides: 11. Germline V gives CDR1 MGHRA, CDR2 YSYEKL. This CDR3 reads CASSQGTGVRGAFF. In DNA, the CDR3 is TGCGCCAGCAGCCAGGGAACAGGGGTCCGGGGAGCTTTCTTT.

The V call is TRBV4-3, the J call TRBJ1-3; 7 nucleotides line up with TRBD1. Germline CDR1 is LGHNA and CDR2 is YSLEER. There are 15 residues in the CDR3. V lost 1 base and J lost 2; bases outside the gene matches: 2. Written as DNA, the CDR3 is TGCGCCAGCAGCCAAGGCACAGGGGCTGGAAACACCATATATTTT. Amino acids: CASSQGTGAGNTIYF.

V is TRBV28 and J is TRBJ2-5, with D possibly called TRBD1 or TRBD2 (5 bases each). V was clipped by 10 bases and J by 3 bases, with 18 bases between them. The CDR3 contains 14 residues. The germline V gene encodes CDR1 MDHEN and CDR2 SYDVKM. The DNA for the CDR3 is TGTGCCACCGACCCCGGGACCCAAAAAGAGACCCAGTACTTC. Its translation is CATDPGTQKETQYF.

This clone has more than one count but fewer than ten. The V and J genes are TRBV9 and TRBJ1-1; 9 bases line up with TRBD1. This CDR3 spans 15 amino acids. Germline V gene lookup returns CDR1 SGDLS and CDR2 YYNGEE. J was trimmed by 1 base and V by 3 bases; bases with no gene match: 4. CDR3: CASSGDRGRNTEAFF. The DNA of the CDR3 is TGTGCCAGCAGCGGAGACAGGGGGAGGAACACTGAAGCTTTCTTT.

The rearrangement uses TRBV6-1 and TRBJ2-7, with D unclear. CDR3 length: 13 residues. V was pared by 4 bases and J by 2 bases, with 9 bases between. Germline V CDR1 and CDR2: MNHNS, SASEGT. CDR3 DNA sequence: TGTGCCAGCAGTGTTTCCCAGACCTACGAGCAGTACGTC. Protein sequence: CASSVSQTYEQYV.

J is TRBJ2-1 and V is TRBV28; 7 bases are shared with TRBD2. This CDR3 spans 16 amino acids. Trimming cost V 4 bases and J 8 bases; bases outside gene matches: 14. Germline-derived CDR1 and CDR2 are MDHEN and SYDVKM. The CDR3 DNA is TGTGCCAGCAGTTCCCTGGGGTGGGAGGGCCTCGATGAGCAGTTCTTC. This codes for CASSSLGWEGLDEQFF.

A single count supports this clone. J is TRBJ2-7 and V is TRBV4-3; perhaps TRBD2 as D (6 bases). Trimming removed 1 base from V and 7 bases from J, with 20 bases in between. The CDR3 contains 16 residues. Germline V gives CDR1 LGHNA, CDR2 YSLEER. CDR3 DNA sequence: TGCGCCAGCAGCCAAGCCCTCTTAGCGGAGGCGGAGGAGCAGTACTTC. It yields the protein CASSQALLAEAEEQYF.

The genes are TRBV7-2 and TRBJ1-5; maybe TRBD1 (6 bases). The germline V and J ends were trimmed by 4 bases and 0 bases, with 10 bases remaining between them. This CDR3 region has 15 residues. CDR1 is SGHTA and CDR2 is FQGNSA in the germline V gene. The CDR3 reads CASSSRGDSNQPQHF. In nucleotides, the CDR3 is TGTGCCAGCAGCTCAAGGGGGGATAGCAATCAGCCCCAGCATTTT.

The V gene is TRBV4-1, the J gene TRBJ1-1; unclear D gene. Germline CDR1 is MGHRA and CDR2 is YSYEKL. Trimming shortened V by 3 bases and J by 3 bases, and 14 bases separated the two germline ends. The CDR3 is made up of 15 amino acids. The CDR3 sequence is CASSHDPGSYTEAFF. The CDR3 DNA sequence: TGCGCCAGCAGCCATGACCCGGGCTCCTACACTGAAGCTTTCTTT.

The rearrangement joins TRBV5-6 to TRBJ2-7; possible D gene TRBD2, 5 bases. The CDR3 contains 11 residues. With 0 bases removed from V and 8 bases from J, the gap between germline ends came to 6 bases. Germline V gene data show CDR1 as SGHDT and CDR2 as YYEEEE. The CDR3 spells CASSLGEQQYF. CDR3 bases: TGTGCCAGCAGCTTGGGGGAGCAGCAGTACTTC.

The chain combines TRBV28 with TRBJ1-2; D is unresolved. Trimming removed 3 bases at V and 7 bases at J, with 12 bases between. Germline CDR1 reads MDHEN; CDR2 reads SYDVKM. The CDR3 runs 13 residues. CDR3 loop: CASSFGGSAGYTF. CDR3 coding DNA: TGTGCCAGCAGTTTTGGCGGGAGCGCTGGCTACACCTTC.

This chain joins TRBV4-1 and TRBJ1-1; D is ambiguous. CDR1 MGHRA and CDR2 YSYEKL come from the germline V gene. Trimming removed 4 bases at V and 5 bases at J, with 14 bases between. This CDR3 is 14 amino acids long. The CDR3 coding sequence is TGCGCCAGCAGCCCCATCGAAGGAGGGACTGAAGCTTTCTTT. Protein product: CASSPIEGGTEAFF.